These 19 T cell receptor beta chains came from one sample sequenced in a study of CD8 T cells in Susac syndrome. A quantity of about 0.45 to 1 ug RNA underwent reverse transcription using random hexamers. TCRdb passed the immunoSEQ multiplex PCR reads through MiXCR, listing each CDR3 protein once. The table includes about 300,000 distinct CDR3 sequences, 65% to 90% detected once. Sequencing used CD8+ T cells from PBMCs. The receptors stem from a human donor with multiple sclerosis.

V is TRBV3-1 and J is TRBJ2-7; 8 bases match TRBD2. V trimming: 1 base; J trimming: 4 bases; junction bases outside the gene matches: 12. The CDR3 extends over 17 amino acids. Per the germline V gene, CDR1 is LGHDT and CDR2 is YNNKEL (reference sequence). CDR3 residues: CASSQGSGSRIAYEQYF. CDR3 sequence (DNA): TGTGCCAGCAGCCAAGGAAGCGGGAGTAGGATCGCTTACGAGCAGTACTTC.

The chain joins TRBV4-3 to TRBJ2-1; possible D gene TRBD1, 5 bases. This CDR3 region has 16 residues. V shed 3 bases and J shed 4 bases, with 16 bases lying between them. Germline V gene data show CDR1 as LGHNA and CDR2 as YSLEER. CDR3 region: CASSQDTGYSYNEQFF. The CDR3 region has the DNA TGCGCCAGCAGCCAGGACACAGGATATTCTTACAATGAGCAGTTCTTC.

V and J are TRBV11-3 and TRBJ1-1; 8 nucleotides align to TRBD1. The CDR3 totals 15 residues. The V gene's germline CDR1 is SGHNT and CDR2 YENEEA. The V and J ends lost 5 bases and 1 base, in that order; junction bases with no gene match: 6. CDR3: CASSPLGQANTEAFF. The CDR3 nucleotides read TGTGCCAGCAGCCCCTTGGGACAGGCGAACACTGAAGCTTTCTTT.

This chain connects TRBV7-9 to TRBJ2-1; TRBD2 matches at 9 bases. Looked up from germline, CDR1 is SEHNR and CDR2 is FQNEAQ (reference sequence). This CDR3 is 14 amino acids long. J lost 2 bases, V lost 7 bases, and 3 bases had no gene match. The CDR3 spells CASTGTSTYNEQFF. DNA for the CDR3: TGTGCCAGCACCGGGACTAGCACCTACAATGAGCAGTTCTTC.

The CDR3 is CASSHGSYGYTF. Here the CDR3 DNA reads TGTGCCAGCAGTCATGGCTCCTATGGCTACACCTTC. The chain joins TRBV27 to TRBJ1-2; no reliable D call. This CDR3 region has 12 residues. Looked up from germline, CDR1 is MNHEY and CDR2 is SMNVEV (reference sequence). The germline V and J ends were trimmed by 5 bases and 4 bases, with 8 bases remaining between them.

The V and J genes are TRBV30 and TRBJ1-2; weak D call: TRBD1 (5 bases). The CDR3 is made up of 14 amino acids. In germline, CDR1 is GTSNPN, CDR2 SVGIG (reference sequence). Trimming stripped 5 bases from V and 4 bases from J, with 17 bases between. The CDR3 coding sequence is TGTGCCTGGTCCCCCCAGGGCGGGGGCTATGGCTACACCTTC. Protein product: CAWSPQGGGYGYTF.

The gene calls are TRBV7-9 and TRBJ2-7, with a tentative D call TRBD2 (5 bases). CDR3 size: 16 residues. Germline V gene data show CDR1 as SEHNR and CDR2 as FQNEAQ (reference sequence). Trimming cost V 5 bases and J 4 bases, with 21 bases left between them. The CDR3 is CASSPAPGYRDYEQYF. The CDR3 DNA reads as TGTGCCAGCAGCCCAGCGCCGGGTTACCGGGATTACGAGCAGTACTTC.

The chain combines TRBV9 with TRBJ2-2, with D perhaps matching TRBD2 (6 bases). Per the germline V gene, CDR1 is SGDLS and CDR2 is YYNGEE. The length of the CDR3 is 15 residues. V lost 2 bases, J lost 1 base, and 9 bases lay in between. Written as DNA, the CDR3 is TGTGCCAGCAGCGTGGGACTCCAGAACACCGGGGAGCTGTTTTTT. Amino acids: CASSVGLQNTGELFF.

V usage is TRBV7-9 and J usage is TRBJ2-7; D tentatively reads TRBD1 or TRBD2 (5 bases each). Germline loops: CDR1 SEHNR, CDR2 FQNEAQ (reference sequence). CDR3 length: 15 residues. V was clipped by 5 bases and J by 3 bases, with 17 bases between them. The CDR3 sequence: CASSPDRGPYYEQYF. In nucleotides, the CDR3 is TGTGCCAGCAGCCCCGACAGAGGGCCCTACTACGAGCAGTACTTC.

The V gene is TRBV5-1, the J gene TRBJ1-2, with D possibly matching TRBD1 (5 bases). The V and J ends lost 0 bases and 10 bases respectively, with 19 bases between them. Germline V CDR1 and CDR2: SGHRS, YFSETQ. This CDR3 contains 15 residues. DNA of the CDR3: TGCGCCAGCAGCTTGGATCAGGGAAGTGGTAAAGACTACACCTTC. Amino acid sequence: CASSLDQGSGKDYTF. The full variable domain, in which reference TRBV5-1 and TRBJ1-2 provide the parts outside the CDR3, is KAGVTQTPRYLIKTRGQQVTLSCSPISGHRSVSWYQQTPGQGLQFLFEYFSETQRNKGNFPGRFSGRQFSNSRSEMNVSTLELGDSALYLCASSLDQGSGKDYTFGSGTRLTVV.

The V and J genes are TRBV6-5 and TRBJ2-5; TRBD1 aligns across 10 bases. Germline V gene sequence: CDR1 MNHEY, CDR2 SVGAGI. With 5 bases clipped from V and 4 bases from J, the junction kept 7 bases outside the gene matches. The CDR3 runs to 15 residues. CDR3 residues: CASSTWTGGRETQYF. The CDR3 DNA is TGTGCCAGCAGTACGTGGACAGGGGGACGAGAGACCCAGTACTTC.

This clonotype was observed a single time. The J gene is TRBJ2-1, the V gene TRBV20-1; D remains unclear. The CDR3 is made up of 15 amino acids. The V and J ends lost 3 bases and 4 bases respectively, with 16 bases between them. In germline, CDR1 is DFQATT, CDR2 SNEGSKA (reference sequence). This chain's CDR3 is CSASWVGVRYNEQFF. DNA for the CDR3: TGCAGTGCTAGTTGGGTTGGGGTTCGATACAATGAGCAGTTCTTC.

The V call is TRBV6-4, the J call TRBJ2-1, with 8 positions matching TRBD2. This CDR3 has 13 residues. After removal of 6 bases from V and 8 bases from J, the junction contained 6 bases not matched to a gene. CDR1 is MRHNA, CDR2 SNTAGT, per germline. CDR3 in DNA: TGTGCCAGCAGCGGGCGGGAGGCCGATGAGCAGTTCTTC. It translates to CASSGREADEQFF.

This clonotype was counted once. The chain joins TRBV15 to TRBJ2-7; weak D call: TRBD1 (6 bases). V was shortened by 7 bases and J by 6 bases, with 22 bases between the two germline ends. The CDR3 length is 15 residues. Germline CDR1 reads LNHNV; CDR2 reads YYDKDF (reference sequence). CDR3 coding DNA: TGTGCCACCACCCTAGTTCCCCAGGGGATGGGCGAGCAGTACTTC. It yields the protein CATTLVPQGMGEQYF.

The chain has TRBV20-1 and TRBJ1-5; 7 bases match TRBD1. The V gene end was trimmed by 6 bases and the J gene end by 2 bases; junction bases not matched to a gene: 16. Looked up from germline, CDR1 is DFQATT and CDR2 is SNEGSKA (reference sequence). The CDR3 is 17 amino acids. Here the CDR3 DNA reads TGCAGTGCCAGGGGGTCTTTGGGGGCTTTTGGCAATCAGCCCCAGCATTTT. Its protein is CSARGSLGAFGNQPQHF.

V and J are TRBV4-1 and TRBJ1-5; D is undetermined. CDR1 is MGHRA, CDR2 YSYEKL, per germline. The CDR3 totals 15 residues. Between the trimmed V and J ends, which lost 0 bases and 4 bases, there was a span of 10 bases. DNA for the CDR3: TGCGCCAGCAGCCAAGATCTGGGCGGAAATCAGCCCCAGCATTTT. As protein: CASSQDLGGNQPQHF.

The chain recombines TRBV5-6 with TRBJ2-1, with D unresolved. The V and J ends lost 0 bases and 3 bases respectively, with 22 bases between them. Germline V gene data show CDR1 as SGHDT and CDR2 as YYEEEE. This CDR3 has 19 amino acids. Here the CDR3 DNA reads TGTGCCAGCAGCTTGGCCAAATTCGAGGTAGGGCTAGGCTACAATGAGCAGTTCTTC. Protein: CASSLAKFEVGLGYNEQFF.

The V and J genes are TRBV12-3 or TRBV12-4 and TRBJ2-2; unclear D gene. The V end lost 1 base, the J end lost 1 base, and 10 bases lay between the germline ends. CDR3 length: 16 amino acids. The CDR3 protein is CASSLELGKNTGELFF. The CDR3 coding sequence is TGTGCCAGCAGTTTAGAATTGGGGAAGAACACCGGGGAGCTGTTTTTT.

The rearrangement joins TRBV7-9 to TRBJ2-5; D tentatively reads TRBD1 or TRBD2 (5 bases each). CDR3 length: 13 amino acids. V was cut by 9 bases and J by 1 base, with 12 bases left in between. Germline V CDR1 and CDR2: SEHNR, FQNEAQ (reference sequence). The CDR3: CASRGKLQETQYF. For the CDR3, the DNA is TGTGCCAGTCGGGGCAAACTCCAAGAGACCCAGTACTTC.